The clone carrying this T cell receptor (beta chain) has ten or more counts. Sample barcodes and UMIs were carried by the TCR alpha and TCR beta cDNA libraries that 5'RACE generated with constant-segment primers. TCRdb re-analysed the 5' RACE reads in MiXCR, keeping a single row per CDR3 protein. The sample contains 65,000 to 90,000 distinct CDR3 sequences, around 13% of which appear only once. The CDR3 runs to 12 residues. Germline V lookup: CDR1 SQVTM, CDR2 ANQGSEA. Trimming took off 4 bases at V and 0 bases at J, with 6 bases between the two ends. This entry is derived from a study of T-cell memory formation after mild COVID-19. On the study more broadly: TCR clusters largely stayed donor specific.

Sequenced sample: PBMCs or a T cell subset sorted from them (not recorded which). The V call is TRBV29-1, the J call TRBJ1-1; D remains ambiguous. The receptor was isolated from a man in his late teens or twenties who had mild COVID-19 (a few samples of this study predate the infection). Cell type and time point are not known. CDR3 amino acids: CSVGKMNTEAFF. In nucleotides, the CDR3 is TGCAGCGTTGGGAAAATGAACACTGAAGCTTTCTTT. Looking up the rest from reference TRBV29-1 and TRBJ1-1 gives the full variable domain: SAVISQKPSRDICQRGTSLTIQCQVDSQVTMMFWYRQQPGQSLTLIATANQGSEATYESGFVIDKFPISRPNLTFSTLTVSNMSPEDSSIYLCSVGKMNTEAFFGQGTRLTVV.